These T cell receptor beta chains were read from a single sample in a study of T cell responses to AZD1222 COVID-19 vaccine. Here immunoSEQ multiplex PCR was the method, and the copy in TCRdb shows in-frame clones only, minus some. The sample consists of about 100,000 clones, approximately 92% of them appearing once. The starting material was peripheral blood, obtained 28 days after the second AZD1222 dose. Receptors originate from an adult who received the AZD1222 COVID-19 vaccine. Each CDR3 is given with its conserved first and last residue. A D gene is named only where the DNA matches it firmly. Clone size appears in some rows only: once, few, many, or a class for an expanded clone.

j_call v_call clone_size d_call cdr3_aa cdr3_nt
TRBJ1-1 TRBV7-3 once NA CASSLDSDTEAFF TGTGCCAGCAGCTTAGACAGTGATACTGAAGCTTTCTTT
TRBJ1-1 TRBV5-1 NA TRBD1 CASSKVPGQGPNTEAFF TGCGCCAGCAGCAAAGTCCCGGGACAGGGGCCGAACACTGAAGCTTTCTTT
TRBJ2-7 TRBV29-1 NA TRBD1 CSVGGTGGSYEQYF TGCAGCGTTGGCGGGACAGGGGGCTCCTACGAGCAGTACTTC
TRBJ1-4 TRBV20-1 NA TRBD1 CSASTTGGDEKLFF TGCAGTGCTAGTACGACAGGGGGCGATGAAAAACTGTTTTTT
TRBJ2-7 TRBV6-5 NA TRBD1 CASSYLDRGAAEQYF TGTGCCAGCAGTTACTTGGACAGGGGAGCGGCCGAGCAGTACTTC
TRBJ2-7 TRBV5-6 few NA CASSSTGIPPYEQYF TGTGCCAGCAGCTCGACAGGAATCCCACCCTACGAGCAGTACTTC
TRBJ2-5 TRBV9 NA TRBD2 CASSPGTSGNQETQYF TGTGCCAGCAGCCCAGGGACTAGCGGGAACCAAGAGACCCAGTACTTC
TRBJ2-1 TRBV18 once TRBD2 CASSPGSSGNNEQFF TGTGCCAGCTCACCAGGGTCTAGCGGAAACAATGAGCAGTTCTTC
TRBJ2-1 TRBV30 NA TRBD1 CAWTRDRVRNEQFF TGTGCCTGGACAAGGGACAGGGTTCGCAATGAGCAGTTCTTC
TRBJ2-7 TRBV27 few NA CASSPRPVDSEQYF TGTGCCAGCAGTCCCCGGCCGGTCGATTCCGAGCAGTACTTC
TRBJ1-6 TRBV15 NA TRBD1 CATSPGTGDSPLHF TGTGCCACCAGCCCCGGGACAGGGGATTCACCCCTCCACTTT
TRBJ2-2 TRBV18 NA TRBD1 CASSPPTGDAGELFF TGTGCCAGCTCACCTCCGACAGGGGACGCCGGGGAGCTGTTTTTT
TRBJ1-4 TRBV29-1 NA NA CSVEATNEKLFF TGCAGCGTTGAGGCAACTAATGAAAAACTGTTTTTT
TRBJ2-5 TRBV15 NA TRBD1 CATSRDRTGSGQETQYF TGTGCCACCAGCAGAGATCGGACAGGCTCGGGGCAAGAGACCCAGTACTTC
TRBJ1-1 TRBV29-1 once TRBD1 CRADREGTEAFF TGCAGGGCGGACAGGGAAGGCACTGAAGCTTTCTTT
TRBJ1-2 TRBV7-9 once TRBD1 CASSPEPDRVNYGYTF TGTGCCAGCAGCCCAGAACCCGACAGGGTCAACTATGGCTACACCTTC